Shown below are 15 T cell receptor beta chains from a single sample sequenced in a study of beta chain features in type 1 diabetes. The sequenced template was cDNA made from the entire isolated RNA. Assay used: immunoSEQ multiplex PCR; TCRdb lists only in-frame clones, some missing. This sample has under 850,000 clones, with over 10% found just once. Their antigen targets remain unknown. Broader study findings: TCRB CDR3s from Type 1 diabetes patients were moderately but significantly shorter in all four CD4+ subsets.

Specimen: naive CD4+ T cells from blood. These receptor sequences come from a man aged 18 to 35 with type 1 diabetes.

The chain has TRBV6-6 and TRBJ1-2; TRBD1 is a possible D gene (6 bases). This CDR3 is built from 15 residues. In germline, CDR1 is MNHNY, CDR2 SVGAGI (reference sequence). V gave up 0 bases and J gave up 2 bases, with 10 bases separating them. CDR3 region: CASSYSIQGNYGYTF. In DNA, the CDR3 is TGTGCCAGCAGTTACTCGATTCAGGGGAACTATGGCTACACCTTC.

The chain recombines TRBV28 with TRBJ2-7; D is possibly TRBD2 (5 bases). CDR1 MDHEN and CDR2 SYDVKM come from the germline V gene. The V and J ends lost 5 bases and 0 bases respectively, with 14 bases between them. CDR3 size: 15 residues. CDR3 DNA sequence: TGTGCCAGCAGTCCCCCCCCGGGGAGCTCCTACGAGCAGTACTTC. It yields the protein CASSPPPGSSYEQYF.

This clone was counted only a few times. The chain couples TRBV29-1 to TRBJ2-7; perhaps D is TRBD1 or TRBD2 (5 bases each). This CDR3 has 14 residues. V lost 5 bases, J lost 1 base, and 15 bases lay in between. Germline CDR1 is SQVTM and CDR2 is ANQGSEA. The CDR3 loop is CSVIGARGSYEQYF. CDR3 nucleotide sequence: TGCAGCGTTATCGGGGCCCGGGGTTCCTACGAGCAGTACTTC.

This clone turned up a few times. This chain links TRBV4-2 with TRBJ2-7; 9 nucleotides match TRBD2. CDR3 length equals 15 residues. Germline CDR1 and CDR2: LGHNA and YNFKEQ. J gave up 2 bases and V 4 bases, and 6 bases lay outside the gene matches. This chain's CDR3 is CASSPSSGTAYEQYF. The CDR3 DNA is TGTGCCAGCAGCCCATCTAGCGGGACTGCCTACGAGCAGTACTTC.

V usage is TRBV19 and J usage is TRBJ2-6; D could derive from TRBD1 or TRBD2 (5 bases each). The CDR3 contains 19 residues. CDR1 is LNHDA, CDR2 SQIVND, per germline (reference sequence). V lost 5 bases and J 0 bases, leaving 20 bases between the germline ends. CDR3 amino acids: CASSSGKGDSYSGANVLTF. CDR3 DNA sequence: TGTGCCAGTAGTTCCGGGAAGGGCGACAGTTACTCTGGGGCCAACGTCCTGACTTTC.

The table lists this clone with a few counts. This chain joins TRBV10-3 and TRBJ1-2, with 11 bases that match TRBD1. Germline loops: CDR1 ENHRY, CDR2 SYGVKD. The J segment lost 0 bases and the V segment lost 4 bases, leaving 4 bases of the junction unmatched. The CDR3 has 16 amino acids. The CDR3 coding sequence is TGTGCCATCAGTGGCCCGGGACAGGGGGCTAACTATGGCTACACCTTC. Translation gives CAISGPGQGANYGYTF.

This sequence joins TRBV5-6 and TRBJ1-2, with a weak D call TRBD1 (6 bases). Trimming shortened V by 1 base and J by 0 bases, and 10 bases separated the two germline ends. CDR1 and CDR2 (germline): SGHDT, YYEEEE. The CDR3 consists of 15 residues. CDR3 nucleotide sequence: TGTGCCAGCAGCTTGAGGACAGCAGCTAACTATGGCTACACCTTC. This gives the protein CASSLRTAANYGYTF.

In regard to this clone: The sample holds other DNA sequences that translate to the same CDR3. The V and J genes are TRBV5-1 and TRBJ2-5, with D hard to call. The CDR3 contains 12 residues. Germline lookup yields CDR1 SGHRS and CDR2 YFSETQ. Trimming removed 3 bases at V and 1 base at J, with 4 bases between. CDR3: CASSWAQETQYF. CDR3 nucleotides: TGCGCCAGCAGCTGGGCCCAAGAGACCCAGTACTTC.

The V and J genes are TRBV9 and TRBJ2-5; D is tentatively TRBD1 or TRBD2 (5 bases each). This CDR3 has 15 residues. Germline V gene data show CDR1 as SGDLS and CDR2 as YYNGEE. V lost 4 bases and J 2 bases, leaving 15 bases between the germline ends. The CDR3 region is CASSPGAVLQETQYF. CDR3 nucleotides: TGTGCCAGCAGCCCCGGGGCAGTCCTACAAGAGACCCAGTACTTC.

This clone has only a few counts. V gene TRBV28 combines with J gene TRBJ1-2, with unresolved D. Per the germline V gene, CDR1 is MDHEN and CDR2 is SYDVKM. The CDR3 is 12 amino acids. The V and J ends lost 5 bases and 2 bases respectively, with 6 bases between them. The CDR3 sequence: CASSPRNYGYTF. The CDR3 region has the DNA TGTGCCAGCAGTCCTCGGAACTATGGCTACACCTTC.

The genes are TRBV28 and TRBJ1-1, with 9 bases aligning to TRBD1. CDR3 length: 15 amino acids. V dropped 6 bases and J dropped 1; count of bases not matched to a gene: 6. CDR1 and CDR2 from the germline V gene are MDHEN and SYDVKM. The CDR3 region has the DNA TGTGCCAGCAGGGGACAGGGTAAAGGGAACACTGAAGCTTTCTTT. As protein: CASRGQGKGNTEAFF.

This clone was picked up a small number of times. V usage is TRBV30 and J usage is TRBJ1-1, with 8 bases matching TRBD1. The length of the CDR3 is 14 residues. V dropped 4 bases and J dropped 3; count of bases not matched to a gene: 7. The germline V gene encodes CDR1 GTSNPN and CDR2 SVGIG (reference sequence). CDR3 bases: TGTGCCTGGATCTTGGACAGGGAGTACACTGAAGCTTTCTTT. It specifies CAWILDREYTEAFF.

This clone was seen a few times. Other DNA sequences in the sample encode the same CDR3. This chain joins TRBV6-5 and TRBJ1-1; weak D call: TRBD1 (5 bases). From germline, CDR1 is MNHEY and CDR2 SVGAGI. The CDR3 contains 13 residues. V lost 2 bases to trimming and J lost 2 bases, with 6 bases between them. The chain's CDR3 is CASSYDRNTEAFF. The CDR3 region has the DNA TGTGCCAGCAGTTACGACAGAAACACTGAAGCTTTCTTT.

The chain links TRBV7-9 to TRBJ1-4; the D gene is possibly TRBD1 (5 bases). Germline assignment: CDR1 SEHNR and CDR2 FQNEAQ (reference sequence). Trimming removed 2 bases at V and 8 bases at J, with 12 bases between. The CDR3 has 14 amino acids. The CDR3 sequence: CASSLSGAGEKLFF. CDR3 DNA: TGTGCCAGCAGCTTATCCGGGGCTGGGGAAAAACTGTTTTTT.

The sample holds a few counts of this clone. The chain links TRBV14 to TRBJ2-5; TRBD1 aligns across 8 bases. CDR1 is SGHDN, CDR2 FVKESK, per germline. The J segment lost 1 base and the V segment lost 3 bases, leaving 4 bases of the junction unmatched. The CDR3 consists of 15 residues. The CDR3 protein is CASSHVGQGQETQYF. DNA for the CDR3: TGTGCCAGCAGCCACGTTGGACAGGGCCAAGAGACCCAGTACTTC.